The 9 T cell receptor beta chains below were found in one sample sequenced in a study of cytomegalovirus exposure and HLA in healthy donors. The PCR contained 60 Vbeta and 13 Jbeta primers. Assay used: immunoSEQ multiplex PCR; TCRdb lists only in-frame clones, some missing. This table holds about 120,000 clones, roughly 80% found once. Sequencing input: PBMCs. The receptors derive from a man aged 50-59 years in good health and CMV-seropositive.

J is TRBJ1-2 and V is TRBV30; a possible D gene is TRBD1 (5 bases). The CDR3 runs 12 residues. V was shortened by 1 base and J by 8 bases, with 11 bases between the two germline ends. CDR1 and CDR2 from the germline V gene are GTSNPN and SVGIG (reference sequence). CDR3 nucleotide sequence: TGTGCCTGGAGTGACAGGTTCGGCGGCTACACCTTC. This encodes CAWSDRFGGYTF.

The gene calls are TRBV2 and TRBJ2-1; 8 positions agree with TRBD1. Germline V gives CDR1 SNHLY, CDR2 FYNNEI. After removal of 0 bases from V and 8 bases from J, the junction contained 6 bases not matched to a gene. The CDR3 is 15 amino acids. CDR3 region: CASSEAGQGTDEQFF. The CDR3 bases are TGTGCCAGCAGTGAAGCCGGACAGGGCACGGATGAGCAGTTCTTC. The complete variable domain, with remaining parts taken from reference TRBV2 and TRBJ2-1, reads EPEVTQTPSHQVTQMGQEVILRCVPISNHLYFYWYRQILGQKVEFLVSFYNNEISEKSEIFDDQFSVERPDGSNFTLKIRSTKLEDSAMYFCASSEAGQGTDEQFFGPGTRLTVL.

The rearrangement uses TRBV5-1 and TRBJ2-1; D might be TRBD2 (7 bases). The CDR3 has 15 amino acids. CDR1 is SGHRS, CDR2 YFSETQ, per germline. Trimming left V 0 bases short and J 5 bases short, with 12 bases between. The CDR3 loop reads CASSLVAGAHNEQFF. In nucleotides, the CDR3 is TGCGCCAGCAGCTTGGTGGCGGGGGCCCACAATGAGCAGTTCTTC. The full variable domain, its missing parts supplied by reference TRBV5-1 and TRBJ2-1, is KAGVTQTPRYLIKTRGQQVTLSCSPISGHRSVSWYQQTPGQGLQFLFEYFSETQRNKGNFPGRFSGRQFSNSRSEMNVSTLELGDSALYLCASSLVAGAHNEQFFGPGTRLTVL.

The rearrangement uses TRBV4-1 and TRBJ2-5, with 8 bases fitting TRBD1. V shed 0 bases and J 2 bases; nucleotides not matched to a gene: 5. This CDR3 has 16 residues. The germline V gene encodes CDR1 MGHRA and CDR2 YSYEKL. The CDR3 loop reads CASSQDPDREQETQYF. The CDR3 DNA is TGCGCCAGCAGCCAAGATCCGGACAGGGAGCAAGAGACCCAGTACTTC.

The gene calls are TRBV28 and TRBJ2-2; 7 bases match TRBD2. Looked up from germline, CDR1 is MDHEN and CDR2 is SYDVKM. V shed 1 base and J 6 bases; nucleotides not matched to a gene: 8. The CDR3 loop spans 16 amino acids. The CDR3 loop reads CASSLSLARRSGELFF. CDR3 bases: TGTGCCAGCAGTTTATCACTAGCGAGAAGGTCCGGGGAGCTGTTTTTT.

The chain carries TRBV6-5 and TRBJ1-3; weak D call: TRBD1 (6 bases). The CDR3 consists of 15 residues. Germline-derived CDR1 and CDR2 are MNHEY and SVGAGI. V gave up 8 bases and J gave up 2 bases, with 16 bases separating them. In DNA form, the CDR3 reads TGTGCCAGCCGGACAAGGGGGGGTACTGGAAACACCATATATTTT. Translating gives CASRTRGGTGNTIYF.

This chain connects TRBV7-8 to TRBJ2-1; D perhaps matches TRBD2 (5 bases). The V and J ends lost 5 bases and 9 bases respectively, with 14 bases between them. Germline CDR1 and CDR2: SGHVS and FQNEAQ. The CDR3 sequence is 13 residues long. The CDR3 coding sequence is TGTGCCAGCAGCCCCCGGCTTGGAGGTGAGCAGTTCTTC. Translating gives CASSPRLGGEQFF.

The chain uses TRBV7-9 and TRBJ1-4; perhaps TRBD1 as D (5 bases). The CDR3 has 17 amino acids. CDR1 SEHNR and CDR2 FQNEAQ come from the germline V gene (reference sequence). V lost 0 bases and J 8 bases, leaving 19 bases between the germline ends. Here the CDR3 reads CASSLASGFQGNEKLFF. CDR3 DNA sequence: TGTGCCAGCAGCTTAGCGTCGGGTTTTCAGGGAAACGAAAAACTGTTTTTT. Full variable domain (missing parts from reference TRBV7-9 and TRBJ1-4): DTGVSQNPRHKITKRGQNVTFRCDPISEHNRLYWYRQTLGQGPEFLTYFQNEAQLEKSRLLSDRFSAERPKGSFSTLEIQRTEQGDSAMYLCASSLASGFQGNEKLFFGSGTQLSVL.

This clone appeared a few times. The CDR3 spells CASSQTTRGFYGYTF. The CDR3 DNA sequence: TGTGCCAGCAGCCAAACAACCAGGGGATTCTATGGCTACACCTTC. The genes are TRBV14 and TRBJ1-2; perhaps TRBD1 as D (6 bases). The germline V gene encodes CDR1 SGHDN and CDR2 FVKESK. The germline V and J ends were trimmed by 2 bases and 4 bases, with 14 bases remaining between them. The CDR3 loop spans 15 amino acids.